This TCR beta chain is drawn from a study of sequential checkpoint blockade in melanoma. Treatment defined: randomized to nivolumab then ipilimumab (arm A) or the reverse (arm B). Sorted cells were live CD3+CD8+, lacking CD19 and CD56, from PBMCs. V trimming: 0 bases; J trimming: 4 bases; junction bases outside the gene matches: 12. This CDR3 is built from 17 residues. The germline CDR1 and CDR2 sequences are MNHEY and SMNVEV (reference sequence). Clones were read by immunoSEQ multiplex PCR, and TCRdb kept only the in-frame ones, dropping some. The table has approximately 21,000 clones, roughly 80% seen once.

The material sequenced was CD8+ T cells sorted from blood (inferred from file names), taken from a patient given nivolumab and ipilimumab in sequence. V gene TRBV27 combines with J gene TRBJ2-7; 7 bases agree with TRBD2. This TCR came from a human donor with melanoma. CDR3 loop: CASSLSGPWGGGYEQYF. CDR3 DNA: TGTGCCAGCAGTTTATCGGGTCCTTGGGGGGGAGGGTACGAGCAGTACTTC.